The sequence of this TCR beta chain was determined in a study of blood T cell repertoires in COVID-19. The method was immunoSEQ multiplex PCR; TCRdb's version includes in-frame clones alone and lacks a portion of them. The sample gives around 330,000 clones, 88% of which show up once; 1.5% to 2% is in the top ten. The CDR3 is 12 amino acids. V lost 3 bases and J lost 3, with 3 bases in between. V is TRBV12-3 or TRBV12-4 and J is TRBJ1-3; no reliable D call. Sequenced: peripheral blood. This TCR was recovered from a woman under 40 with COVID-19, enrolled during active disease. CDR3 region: CASSFNGNTIYF. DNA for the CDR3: TGTGCCAGCAGTTTTAATGGAAACACCATATATTTT.